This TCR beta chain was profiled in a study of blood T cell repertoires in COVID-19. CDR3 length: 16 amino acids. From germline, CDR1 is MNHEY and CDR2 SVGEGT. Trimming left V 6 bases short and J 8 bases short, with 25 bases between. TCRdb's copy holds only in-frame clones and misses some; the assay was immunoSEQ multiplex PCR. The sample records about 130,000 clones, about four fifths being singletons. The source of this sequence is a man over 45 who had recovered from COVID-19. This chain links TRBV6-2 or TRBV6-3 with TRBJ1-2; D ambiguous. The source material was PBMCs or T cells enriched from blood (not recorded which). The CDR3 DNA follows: TGTGCCAGCAGGCCTCCGATTCGGGAGAGTTTTGGAGGCTACACCTTC. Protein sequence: CASRPPIRESFGGYTF.